This T cell receptor (beta chain) comes out of a study of blood T cell repertoires in COVID-19. Study context: Samples taken during acute and convalescent COVID-19 were collected in the United States, Italy and Spain. Nucleic acid was either cDNA or gDNA, and it came from T cells, B-cell-depleted T cells, or PBMCs.

Germline values: CDR1 MDHEN, CDR2 SYDVKM. Trimming shortened V by 3 bases and J by 10 bases, and 13 bases separated the two germline ends. CDR3 length equals 14 residues. The assay was immunoSEQ multiplex PCR, and TCRdb's table has in-frame clones only and misses some. The repertoire consists of about 430,000 clones, with over 75% occurring once and the leading ten covering around 1.1%. The table lists this clone with a count of one. Assignments of participants to cohorts depended upon their own reported clinical history. The sequence derives from a man between 25 and 39 years old who had recovered from COVID-19. J is TRBJ1-6 and V is TRBV28; D might be TRBD1 (5 bases). Sequencing used PBMCs or T cells enriched from blood (not recorded which). CDR3 residues: CASSLRIGGSPLHF. The CDR3 DNA follows: TGTGCCAGCAGTTTGAGGATTGGGGGGTCACCCCTCCACTTT.